These T cell receptor beta chains were read from a single sample in a study of T cells after posttransplantation cyclophosphamide. Measured with immunoSEQ multiplex PCR; TCRdb has only the in-frame clones, and not every one. The sample has thousands of clones; approximately 85% are singletons. The sequencing used CD4+ T cells sorted from blood, collected 950 to 1,200 days after allogeneic stem cell transplant with posttransplant cyclophosphamide. The receptors were gathered from a female patient in her forties or fifties who received an allogeneic stem cell transplant from a related donor, was CMV-positive, and had no GVHD. The graft donor may account for some of the T cells. Both conserved end residues are part of each CDR3. A D gene is named only where the DNA matches it firmly. Clone sizes are given selectively: once, few, many, or a class where the clone is expanded.

CDR3 DNA	CDR3 protein	clone size	V gene	J gene	CDR3 length	D gene
TGTGCCATCAGTGAGGTCGACAGGGCCGAAGAGACCCAGTACTTC	CAISEVDRAEETQYF	.	TRBV10-3	TRBJ2-5	15	TRBD1
TGCGCCAGCAGTGATTGGGCCCTATACAATCAGCCCCAGCATTTT	CASSDWALYNQPQHF	.	TRBV10-2	TRBJ1-5	15	.
TGTGCCAGCAGCTCGATAGAGGGCAGGGGAGAGCAGCCCCAGCATTTT	CASSSIEGRGEQPQHF	few	TRBV11-2	TRBJ1-5	16	.
TGTGCCAGCAGCACACAGGGGGCGATGAACACCGGGGAGCTGTTTTTT	CASSTQGAMNTGELFF	once	TRBV7-9	TRBJ2-2	16	TRBD1
TGTGCCAGCAGCCAAGATCTGGGCCTAATCACTGAAGCTTTCTTT	CASSQDLGLITEAFF	.	TRBV14	TRBJ1-1	15	.
TGCGCCAGCGGCCTGGGACAGGGAAACACCGGGGAGCTGTTTTTT	CASGLGQGNTGELFF	few	TRBV5-1	TRBJ2-2	15	TRBD1
TGCGCCAGCAGCCAAGAATGGGGCGCTTCGGACAGCGAATTCTACACTGAAGCTTTCTTT	CASSQEWGASDSEFYTEAFF	.	TRBV4-1	TRBJ1-1	20	.
TGTGCCAGCAGTTACTCCGGACAGGGGAATGAAAAACTGTTTTTT	CASSYSGQGNEKLFF	.	TRBV6-6	TRBJ1-4	15	TRBD1
TGTGCCAGCAGCCCTTCGGGGGGTTATAATTCACCCCTCCACTTT	CASSPSGGYNSPLHF	.	TRBV9	TRBJ1-6	15	.
TGCGCCAGCAGCCTAATCAAAACAGATACGCAGTATTTT	CASSLIKTDTQYF	.	TRBV5-1	TRBJ2-3	13	.
TGTGCCAGCAGACAGTTCACAGATACGCAGTATTTT	CASRQFTDTQYF	.	TRBV6-1	TRBJ2-3	12	.
TGCGCCAGCAGCTTGATAGCGGGGGGGCCGAAAGATACGCAGTATTTT	CASSLIAGGPKDTQYF	.	TRBV5-1	TRBJ2-3	16	TRBD2
TGTGCCAGCAGCTTCCAGCTAGCGGGTACAGATACGCAGTATTTT	CASSFQLAGTDTQYF	few	TRBV11-1	TRBJ2-3	15	TRBD2
TGTGCCAGCAGCTTTGGCCTAGCGGGGGGGCCTGGGGAGCAGTTCTTC	CASSFGLAGGPGEQFF	.	TRBV5-6	TRBJ2-1	16	TRBD2
TGTGCCAGCAGCGTAGTGGGTCTCCCCAGGGAGGCCCAGTACTTC	CASSVVGLPREAQYF	.	TRBV9	TRBJ2-5	15	.
TGCGCCAGCAGCCAAGTCTTCGGGGGGAGAAACACCATATATTTT	CASSQVFGGRNTIYF	.	TRBV4-1	TRBJ1-3	15	.
TGTGCCAGTAGCGGGACAGGGGGCGGCGGGGAGCTGTTTTTT	CASSGTGGGGELFF	.	TRBV19	TRBJ2-2	14	TRBD1
TGCGCCAGCAGCCAAGATCGGGGACAGGGGGCGTATAGCAATCAGCCCCAGCATTTT	CASSQDRGQGAYSNQPQHF	once	TRBV4-3	TRBJ1-5	19	TRBD1
TGTGCCAGTAGTACACGGTCGGGCACAGATACGCAGTATTTT	CASSTRSGTDTQYF	once	TRBV19	TRBJ2-3	14	.
TGTGCCAGCAGTTTAGGGACAGGGGGGGTGGTGGTCAAAAACATTCAGTACTTC	CASSLGTGGVVVKNIQYF	.	TRBV28	TRBJ2-4	18	TRBD1
TGTGCCAGCAGCTTAGAAGCGGGGGGTACCTACGAGCAGTACTTC	CASSLEAGGTYEQYF	.	TRBV11-2	TRBJ2-7	15	TRBD2
TGTGCCAGCAGCTCGATTTCTGGGCGAACGGAGGGGCCCCAGCATTTT	CASSSISGRTEGPQHF	.	TRBV5-4	TRBJ1-5	16	.
TGTGCCATCAGTGAGTCGATTAGGGCTAGCGGGGGGTCGAAATACGAGCAGTACTTC	CAISESIRASGGSKYEQYF	once	TRBV10-3	TRBJ2-7	19	TRBD2
TGTGCCAGCAGCTCAAGACAGGTCAACTATGGCTACACCTTC	CASSSRQVNYGYTF	.	TRBV5-4	TRBJ1-2	14	.
TGTGCCAGCAGCGGAACGGGGGTTCTCTACGAGCAGTACTTC	CASSGTGVLYEQYF	.	TRBV5-5	TRBJ2-7	14	.
TGTGCCAGCAGTGATTATGACAGGGGTAACTATGGCTACACCTTC	CASSDYDRGNYGYTF	.	TRBV25-1	TRBJ1-2	15	TRBD1
TGTGCCAGCTTCCCGACTAGCGGGGGGGCTAATGAGCAGTTCTTC	CASFPTSGGANEQFF	.	TRBV6-1	TRBJ2-1	15	TRBD2
TGTGCCAGCAGCCCCCCTGGAGTTCGGCAGTACTTC	CASSPPGVRQYF	.	TRBV5-5	TRBJ2-7	12	.